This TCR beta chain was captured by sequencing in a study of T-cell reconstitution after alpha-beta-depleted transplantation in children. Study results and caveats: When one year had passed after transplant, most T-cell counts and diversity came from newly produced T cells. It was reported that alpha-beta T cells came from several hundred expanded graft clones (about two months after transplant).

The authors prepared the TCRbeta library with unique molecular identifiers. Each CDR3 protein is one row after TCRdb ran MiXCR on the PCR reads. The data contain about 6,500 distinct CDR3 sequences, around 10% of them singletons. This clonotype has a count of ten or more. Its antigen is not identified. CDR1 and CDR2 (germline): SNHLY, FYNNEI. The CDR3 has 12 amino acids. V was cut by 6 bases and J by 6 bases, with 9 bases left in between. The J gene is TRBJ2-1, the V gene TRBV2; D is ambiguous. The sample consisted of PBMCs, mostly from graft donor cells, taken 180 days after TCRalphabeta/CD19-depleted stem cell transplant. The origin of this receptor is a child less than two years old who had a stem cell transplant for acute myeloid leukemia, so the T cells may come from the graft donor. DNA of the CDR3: TGTGCCAGCAGCCCCCACGGCAATGAGCAGTTCTTC. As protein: CASSPHGNEQFF.